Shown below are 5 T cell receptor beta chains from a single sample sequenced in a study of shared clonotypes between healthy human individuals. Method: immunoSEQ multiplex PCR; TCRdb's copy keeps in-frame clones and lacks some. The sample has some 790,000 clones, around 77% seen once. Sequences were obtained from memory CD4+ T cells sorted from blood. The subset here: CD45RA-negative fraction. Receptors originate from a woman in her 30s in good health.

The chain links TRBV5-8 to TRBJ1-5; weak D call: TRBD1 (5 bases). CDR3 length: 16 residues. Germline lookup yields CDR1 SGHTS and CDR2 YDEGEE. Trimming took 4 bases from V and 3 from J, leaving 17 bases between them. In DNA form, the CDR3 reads TGTGCCAGCAGCCCGCGGGTTACAGGATTCAATCAGCCCCAGCATTTT. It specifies CASSPRVTGFNQPQHF.

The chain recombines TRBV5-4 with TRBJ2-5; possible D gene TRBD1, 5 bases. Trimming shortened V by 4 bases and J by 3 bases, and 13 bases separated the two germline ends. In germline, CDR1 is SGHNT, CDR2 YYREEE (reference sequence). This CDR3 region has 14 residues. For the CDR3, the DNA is TGTGCCAGCAGCGGGGCAGGTAGCAAAGAGACCCAGTACTTC. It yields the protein CASSGAGSKETQYF.

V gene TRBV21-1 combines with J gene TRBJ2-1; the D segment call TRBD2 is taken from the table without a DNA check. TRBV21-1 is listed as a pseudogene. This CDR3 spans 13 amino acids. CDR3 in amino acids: CASSSKAANEQFF. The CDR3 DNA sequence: TGTGCCAGCAGCTCAAAGGCGGCCAATGAGCAGTTCTTC.

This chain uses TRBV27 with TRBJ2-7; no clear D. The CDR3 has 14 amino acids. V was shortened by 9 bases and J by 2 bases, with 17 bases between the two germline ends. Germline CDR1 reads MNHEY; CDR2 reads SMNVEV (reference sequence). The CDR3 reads CASRPSNPPYEQYF. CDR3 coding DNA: TGTGCCAGTCGGCCGTCTAATCCCCCCTACGAGCAGTACTTC.

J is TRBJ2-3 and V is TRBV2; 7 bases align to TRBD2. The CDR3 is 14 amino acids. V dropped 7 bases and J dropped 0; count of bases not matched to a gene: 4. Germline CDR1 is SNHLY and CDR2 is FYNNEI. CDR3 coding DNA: TGTGCCAGCAATAGGGACTACAGCACAGATACGCAGTATTTT. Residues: CASNRDYSTDTQYF.